This T cell receptor (beta chain) derives from a study of blood T cell repertoires in COVID-19. Study-wide context: The study drew acute and convalescent COVID-19 samples from the United States, Italy and Spain.

Original analysis: Amplification with reference gene primers provided the estimates of nucleated cell counts. Only in-frame clones appear in the TCRdb table, and some are missing; sequencing was by immunoSEQ multiplex PCR. That table supplies the V and J calls and clone size; D and trimming were determined from the DNA. The table lists 95,000 to 100,000 clones, 91% of them singletons, with roughly 17% in the top ten. Germline CDR1 reads SGHDT; CDR2 reads YYEEEE. V lost 4 bases, J lost 4 bases, and 14 bases lay in between. This CDR3 has 14 amino acids. Sequenced sample: peripheral blood. V usage is TRBV5-6 and J usage is TRBJ1-2; D is perhaps TRBD1 (5 bases). The clonotype was recovered from a man aged 50 to 60 with acute or convalescent COVID-19. In DNA form, the CDR3 reads TGTGCCAGCAGCCCGCCCGGGGGTGGCTATGGCTACACCTTC. It encodes CASSPPGGGYGYTF.